Here is one T cell receptor beta chain with its context. This specimen belongs to a study of T cell repertoires in aging, cancer and after chemotherapy. Peripheral blood genomic DNA, not sorted cells or RNA, was the template. This CDR3 is 14 amino acids long. Unmatched junction bases numbered 4, after V lost 4 bases and J lost 2 bases. CDR1 is SGDLS and CDR2 is YYNGEE in the germline V gene. Multiplex touch-down PCR with TRB-A/B primers amplified rearranged V-D-J TRB sequences. TCRdb re-called the multiplex PCR reads through MiXCR, storing one row per CDR3 protein. The table has about 2,700 distinct CDR3 sequences, around 20% seen once; the top ten hold about 50%.

The V call is TRBV9, the J call TRBJ2-5; 8 bases map to TRBD1. Material: blood. The sequence was obtained from a human donor with a solid tumor. This CDR3 reads CASSLQGGQETQYF. The CDR3 coding sequence is TGTGCCAGCAGCTTACAGGGGGGTCAAGAGACCCAGTACTTC.